Listed below are T cell receptor beta chains from one sample, sequenced in a study of cytomegalovirus exposure and HLA in healthy donors. Profiled with immunoSEQ multiplex PCR; TCRdb holds only in-frame clones, not every one. This table has about 160,000 clones, roughly 89% appearing once. Sequencing was done on a sample of PBMCs. Source of these receptors: a woman under 30 in good health and CMV-seropositive. Each CDR3 is given with its conserved first and last residue. A D gene is named only where the DNA matches it firmly. Clone size is given for some rows only: seen once, a few or many times, or a class if the clone is expanded.

j_call	v_call	clone_size	d_call	cdr3_aa	cdr3_nt
TRBJ2-1	TRBV7-9	.	.	CASSLGTTNEQFF	TGTGCCAGCAGCTTAGGGACTACTAATGAGCAGTTCTTC
TRBJ1-5	TRBV18	.	TRBD1	CASSLRGEDRASGQPQHF	TGTGCCAGCTCACTACGGGGCGAGGACAGGGCGAGCGGACAGCCCCAGCATTTT
TRBJ1-2	TRBV6-5	.	.	CASRGGGLGYTF	TGTGCCAGCCGCGGGGGGGGGCTTGGCTACACCTTC
TRBJ2-2	TRBV5-4	.	TRBD1	CASSPGQGARSGELFF	TGTGCCAGCAGCCCCGGACAGGGGGCGAGGAGCGGGGAGCTGTTTTTT
TRBJ2-3	TRBV4-3	.	.	CASSQDRASGTDTQYF	TGCGCCAGCAGCCAAGATCGGGCTAGCGGCACAGATACGCAGTATTTT
TRBJ2-7	TRBV13	.	.	CASSLRLGAYEQYF	TGTGCCAGCAGCTTAAGACTAGGGGCGTACGAGCAGTACTTC
TRBJ2-7	TRBV28	once	TRBD2	CASSLAGGSYEQYF	TGTGCCAGCAGTTTAGCGGGAGGCTCCTACGAGCAGTACTTC
TRBJ2-1	TRBV10-3	.	.	CAISEVARASYNEQFF	TGTGCCATCAGTGAGGTCGCGCGGGCCTCCTACAATGAGCAGTTCTTC
TRBJ2-1	TRBV14	.	.	CASSQADSLGSYNEQFF	TGTGCCAGCAGCCAAGCGGACTCCCTGGGCTCCTACAATGAGCAGTTCTTC
TRBJ1-2	TRBV20-1	.	.	CSARTVYGYTF	TGCAGTGCTAGGACAGTCTATGGCTACACCTTC
TRBJ2-7	TRBV28	.	TRBD2	CASRGTSGFSSPYEQYF	TGTGCCAGCAGGGGGACTAGCGGGTTTTCCTCCCCCTACGAGCAGTACTTC
TRBJ2-5	TRBV7-9	.	TRBD2	CASSTSGRRETQYF	TGTGCCAGCAGTACTAGCGGGAGGAGGGAGACCCAGTACTTC
TRBJ2-1	TRBV28	.	TRBD2	CASSLTGLAGVNEQFF	TGTGCCAGCAGTTTAACGGGACTAGCGGGAGTAAATGAGCAGTTCTTC
TRBJ2-2	TRBV5-1	.	TRBD2	CASSLVLADNTGELFF	TGCGCCAGCAGCTTGGTTCTAGCGGATAACACCGGGGAGCTGTTTTTT
TRBJ2-5	TRBV4-3	once	.	CASSPFPGGAGLETQYF	TGCGCCAGCAGCCCCTTCCCTGGTGGGGCCGGGTTAGAGACCCAGTACTTC
TRBJ2-7	TRBV11-2	.	TRBD1	CASSNTRQGAYEQYF	TGTGCCAGCAGCAACACTAGACAGGGGGCCTACGAGCAGTACTTC
TRBJ2-1	TRBV5-1	.	.	CASSLESLGGNEQFF	TGCGCCAGCAGCTTAGAAAGTCTAGGGGGCAATGAGCAGTTCTTC
TRBJ2-7	TRBV19	.	.	CASSDSYEQYF	TGTGCCAGTAGTGACAGCTACGAGCAGTACTTC
TRBJ2-2	TRBV29-1	.	.	CSARQNTGELFF	TGCAGCGCCAGACAGAACACCGGGGAGCTGTTTTTT
TRBJ2-3	TRBV7-3	.	TRBD1	CASSLTQQGVPDTQYF	TGTGCCAGCAGCTTAACCCAACAGGGGGTCCCAGATACGCAGTATTTT
TRBJ2-5	TRBV6-6	.	.	CASSRRGGRDQETQYF	TGTGCCAGCAGTAGGCGGGGCGGACGCGATCAAGAGACCCAGTACTTC
TRBJ2-5	TRBV15	.	TRBD1	CATSRRDRQGGTQYF	TGTGCCACCAGCCGCCGGGACAGACAGGGGGGGACCCAGTACTTC
TRBJ1-4	TRBV19	.	.	CASSLKGVVATNEKLFF	TGTGCCAGTAGCCTAAAGGGGGTAGTAGCAACTAATGAAAAACTGTTTTTT
TRBJ1-1	TRBV27	.	.	CASSLSPGGNTEAFF	TGTGCCAGCAGTTTATCACCGGGAGGGAACACTGAAGCTTTCTTT
TRBJ2-7	TRBV13	few	TRBD2	CASSFTTSGSYEQYF	TGTGCCAGCAGCTTTACGACTAGCGGCTCCTACGAGCAGTACTTC
TRBJ2-3	TRBV7-2	once	.	CASSLGGLDTQYF	TGTGCCAGCAGCTTAGGGGGGCTGGATACGCAGTATTTT
TRBJ2-3	TRBV5-1	.	TRBD2	CASRHLLAGGPDTQYF	TGCGCCAGCAGACACTTGCTAGCGGGAGGGCCAGATACGCAGTATTTT
TRBJ1-1	TRBV2	.	.	CASSDRGTTEAFF	TGTGCCAGCAGTGATAGGGGCACCACTGAAGCTTTCTTT
TRBJ1-1	TRBV27	.	.	CATRRGEMNTEAFF	TGTGCCACCCGCCGGGGGGAAATGAACACTGAAGCTTTCTTT
TRBJ2-7	TRBV30	once	.	CAWGRGASGKYEQYF	TGTGCCTGGGGTAGGGGGGCTAGCGGAAAATACGAGCAGTACTTC
TRBJ2-2	TRBV5-1	.	TRBD1	CASSLAPQGPNTGELFF	TGCGCCAGCAGCTTGGCACCACAGGGGCCGAACACCGGGGAGCTGTTTTTT
TRBJ2-2	TRBV6-4	.	.	CASGRLANTGELFF	TGTGCCAGCGGGAGGCTAGCGAACACCGGGGAGCTGTTTTTT
TRBJ1-2	TRBV27	.	.	CASSPGGYGDYGYTF	TGTGCCAGCAGTCCCGGAGGGTACGGCGACTATGGCTACACCTTC
TRBJ1-4	TRBV7-8	.	TRBD1	CASSLVEAGGNEKLFF	TGTGCCAGCAGCTTAGTAGAGGCAGGGGGAAATGAAAAACTGTTTTTT
TRBJ1-4	TRBV2	.	TRBD1	CASSLQGAGEKLFF	TGTGCCAGCAGTCTACAGGGGGCGGGTGAAAAACTGTTTTTT
TRBJ2-1	TRBV7-9	.	.	CASSQEGGSSYNEQFF	TGTGCCAGCAGCCAAGAGGGCGGAAGCTCCTACAATGAGCAGTTCTTC
TRBJ2-2	TRBV7-7	.	TRBD2	CASSLSGSHPGELFF	TGTGCTAGCAGCCTTAGCGGGAGCCATCCCGGGGAGCTGTTTTTT
TRBJ1-2	TRBV28	.	TRBD1	CASSSQGASDYGYTF	TGTGCCAGCAGTTCACAGGGGGCATCGGACTATGGCTACACCTTC
TRBJ1-1	TRBV25-1	once	.	CASSEFRGLGEAFF	TGTGCCAGCAGTGAATTCAGGGGTTTGGGTGAAGCTTTCTTT
TRBJ2-1	TRBV5-1	.	TRBD1	CASSGGTGTYNEQFF	TGCGCCAGCAGCGGGGGGACAGGCACCTACAATGAGCAGTTCTTC
TRBJ1-4	TRBV7-2	.	.	CASSLISGSDEKLFF	TGTGCCAGCAGCTTAATTTCGGGTTCCGATGAAAAACTGTTTTTT
TRBJ1-1	TRBV7-9	.	.	CASSLKGVETEAFF	TGTGCCAGCAGCTTAAAGGGGGTAGAGACTGAAGCTTTCTTT
TRBJ2-1	TRBV12-5	.	.	CASGYVRVQFF	TGTGCTAGTGGTTATGTACGGGTGCAGTTCTTC
TRBJ2-7	TRBV10-2	.	TRBD2	CASRTSGTYEQYF	TGCGCCAGCAGGACTAGCGGAACCTACGAGCAGTACTTC
TRBJ1-2	TRBV5-4	once	TRBD1	CASSLDRGSYGYTF	TGTGCCAGCAGCTTGGACAGGGGGTCTTACGGCTACACCTTC
TRBJ2-7	TRBV5-1	.	.	CASNRDTTYEQYF	TGCGCCAGTAACCGGGACACCACCTACGAGCAGTACTTC
TRBJ2-7	TRBV7-2	.	TRBD2	CASSLSGTSYEQYF	TGTGCCAGCAGCCTTAGCGGGACCTCCTACGAGCAGTACTTC
TRBJ1-2	TRBV30	.	.	CAWSLEGYTF	TGTGCCTGGAGTCTGGAGGGCTACACCTTC
TRBJ2-7	TRBV11-2	.	TRBD2	CASSLVGGRATYEQYF	TGTGCCAGCAGCTTAGTTGGCGGGAGGGCCACCTACGAGCAGTACTTC
TRBJ1-2	TRBV7-2	.	TRBD1	CASSPDRANYGYTF	TGTGCCAGCAGCCCGGACAGGGCTAACTATGGCTACACCTTC
TRBJ2-7	TRBV19	.	.	CASSGEGRYEQYF	TGTGCCAGTAGTGGCGAGGGCCGCTACGAGCAGTACTTC